The source of this T cell receptor beta chain is a study of blood T cell repertoires in COVID-19. Study context: Acute and convalescent COVID-19 specimens originated in the United States, Italy and Spain. From T cells, B-cell-depleted T cells, or PBMCs came the material, which was cDNA or gDNA.

The age range of participants was about 18 to 95 years, with residence in under 30 US areas. Cohorts were assigned according to the clinical history that participants reported. Here immunoSEQ multiplex PCR was the method, and the copy in TCRdb shows in-frame clones only, minus some. The sample has hundreds of thousands of clones; 85% are singletons. The J segment lost 3 bases and the V segment lost 0 bases, leaving 8 bases of the junction unmatched. The CDR3 runs 17 residues. Germline V gene data show CDR1 as KGHSH and CDR2 as LQKENI. Sample: PBMCs or T cells enriched from blood (not recorded which). This sequence originates from a man between 35 and 55 years old who had recovered from COVID-19. The V and J genes are TRBV18 and TRBJ2-7; 10 nucleotides match TRBD2. DNA for the CDR3: TGTGCCAGCTCACCACCACAATCCGGACTAGCGGACTACGAGCAGTACTTC. The encoded protein is CASSPPQSGLADYEQYF.